Following are 13 T cell receptor beta chains from one sample sequenced in a study of blood T cell repertoires in COVID-19. Some clones are missing from TCRdb's copy, which holds only in-frame ones; the method was immunoSEQ multiplex PCR. The sample consists of some 190,000 clones, about 80% of them appearing once. The sequencing sample was made of peripheral blood. The receptor set was obtained from a woman in her fifties or sixties with active or convalescent COVID-19.

This clone showed up just a few times. The V and J genes are TRBV21-1 and TRBJ2-6; the table's D call, TRBD1, was not checked against the DNA. TRBV21-1 is a listed pseudogene. The CDR3 covers 18 residues. The CDR3 region is CASSKAVRVETGANVLTF. CDR3 sequence (DNA): TGTGCCAGCAGCAAAGCTGTCAGGGTAGAGACTGGGGCCAACGTCCTGACTTTC.

This rearrangement joins TRBV28 to TRBJ1-6, with 9 bases lining up with TRBD1. V trimming: 8 bases; J trimming: 6 bases; junction bases outside the gene matches: 8. The CDR3 totals 15 residues. The germline gives CDR1 MDHEN, CDR2 SYDVKM. The CDR3 region has the DNA TGTGCCAGCCTGACAGGGGGTGAAAGTAATTCACCCCTCCACTTT. This sequence encodes CASLTGGESNSPLHF.

This clone was seen only a few times. CDR3 in amino acids: CASSPLASSGANVLTF. The CDR3, as DNA: TGTGCCAGCAGTCCACTTGCGAGCTCTGGGGCCAACGTCCTGACTTTC. This rearrangement joins TRBV27 to TRBJ2-6; no clear D. The CDR3 contains 16 residues. CDR1 and CDR2 (germline): MNHEY, SMNVEV (reference sequence). Trimming shortened V by 5 bases and J by 0 bases, and 11 bases separated the two germline ends. Full variable domain (rest looked up from reference TRBV27 and TRBJ2-6): EAQVTQNPRYLITVTGKKLTVTCSQNMNHEYMSWYRQDPGLGLRQIYYSMNVEVTDKGDVPEGYKVSRKEKRNFPLILESPSPNQTSLYFCASSPLASSGANVLTFGAGSRLTVL.

The chain joins TRBV2 to TRBJ1-2; 10 bases are a match to TRBD1. This CDR3 has 15 residues. Germline V gene sequence: CDR1 SNHLY, CDR2 FYNNEI. Germline trimming cut 5 bases from V and 8 bases from J; bases unmatched to any gene: 11. CDR3 in DNA: TGTGCCAGCAGTTACCGGGACAGGGGATTAGAGGGCTACACCTTC. This translates into CASSYRDRGLEGYTF.

The CDR3 is CASSLLPSTYNEQFF. In DNA form, the CDR3 reads TGTGCCAGCAGTTTGCTCCCCTCCACTTACAATGAGCAGTTCTTC. The chain couples TRBV6-5 to TRBJ2-1; no reliable D call. The CDR3 length is 15 residues. Germline CDR1 is MNHEY and CDR2 is SVGAGI. V lost 4 bases and J lost 4, with 14 bases in between.

V is TRBV30 and J is TRBJ1-6, with D possibly TRBD1 on 5 matching bases. The V end lost 4 bases, the J end lost 1 base, and 14 bases lay between the germline ends. The CDR3 loop spans 16 amino acids. The germline V gene encodes CDR1 GTSNPN and CDR2 SVGIG (reference sequence). CDR3 region: CAWTNGGGSYNSPLHF. Here the CDR3 DNA reads TGTGCCTGGACTAATGGGGGGGGATCCTATAATTCACCCCTCCACTTT.

V and J are TRBV19 and TRBJ2-3; TRBD2 matches at 8 bases. This CDR3 comprises 16 residues. V shed 5 bases and J 1 base; nucleotides not matched to a gene: 8. In germline, CDR1 is LNHDA, CDR2 SQIVND (reference sequence). The CDR3 loop is CASSAGGAVRTDTQYF. The CDR3 DNA sequence: TGTGCCAGTAGTGCCGGGGGGGCGGTCCGCACAGATACGCAGTATTTT.

This chain connects TRBV9 to TRBJ2-3, with a tentative D call TRBD1 (6 bases). The V gene's germline CDR1 is SGDLS and CDR2 YYNGEE. This CDR3 comprises 14 residues. V gave up 0 bases and J gave up 6 bases, with 11 bases separating them. The CDR3 here is CASSVGGRTDTQYF. DNA for the CDR3: TGTGCCAGCAGCGTAGGGGGGCGGACGGATACGCAGTATTTT.

This clone was detected only a few times. The chain combines TRBV4-2 with TRBJ2-5; 10 bases match TRBD2. The CDR3 contains 17 residues. V was pared by 0 bases and J by 4 bases, with 8 bases of the junction left unmatched. CDR1 and CDR2 from the germline V gene are LGHNA and YNFKEQ. The CDR3 DNA follows: TGTGCCAGCAGCCAAGACCCCCAGCGGGGGGGCGTAGAGACCCAGTACTTC. Its translation is CASSQDPQRGGVETQYF.

The chain uses TRBV20-1 and TRBJ1-2, with a possible D match to TRBD1 (6 bases). Germline assignment: CDR1 DFQATT and CDR2 SNEGSKA (reference sequence). Deletions cut 3 bases from V and 7 bases from J, with 9 bases between. The CDR3 runs to 11 residues. The CDR3 coding sequence is TGCAGTGCTAGCCACAGGGCTGGCTACACCTTC. Amino acids: CSASHRAGYTF.

This chain connects TRBV7-3 to TRBJ2-1; 9 bases fit TRBD1. The CDR3 sequence is 16 residues long. The V gene end was trimmed by 4 bases and the J gene end by 4 bases; junction bases not matched to a gene: 8. Per the germline V gene, CDR1 is SGHTA and CDR2 is FQGTGA. DNA for the CDR3: TGTGCCAGCAGCTCCGCCGGGACAGGGAAGTACAATGAGCAGTTCTTC. It translates to CASSSAGTGKYNEQFF.

This clone was seen more than once but under ten times. The chain links TRBV27 to TRBJ1-2; D is possibly TRBD1 (6 bases). V lost 0 bases to trimming and J lost 5 bases, with 10 bases between them. The CDR3 runs to 14 residues. From germline, CDR1 is MNHEY and CDR2 SMNVEV (reference sequence). CDR3 nucleotides: TGTGCCAGCAGTTTATCGGGGGCTTGGTATGGCTACACCTTC. Amino acid sequence: CASSLSGAWYGYTF.

V is TRBV30 and J is TRBJ1-5, with a weak D call TRBD1 (6 bases). Germline lookup yields CDR1 GTSNPN and CDR2 SVGIG (reference sequence). The CDR3 has 13 amino acids. The V end was cut by 2 bases, the J end by 6 bases, with 11 bases between. In DNA, the CDR3 is TGTGCCTGGAGTATAGGGGGGGCTCAGCCCCAGCATTTT. Protein product: CAWSIGGAQPQHF.